One sample yielded the 26 T cell receptor beta chains listed below, sequenced in a study of tumor-infiltrating lymphocytes in primary liver carcinoma. With 500 ng total RNA as template and a constant-region primer, TCR beta cDNA was made. Three nested multiplex PCR rounds of slightly modified ARM-PCR generated TCR beta libraries. The study ran its first two PCR rounds for around 10 cycles each, using TRBV1-TRBV30 forward primers and a C-beta reverse primer. Each CDR3 protein is one row after TCRdb ran MiXCR on the multiplex PCR reads. The sample records around 170,000 distinct CDR3 sequences, about 60% being singletons. They got blood RNA out of unsorted whole blood and also pulled out germline DNA. The sequencing sample was made of peripheral blood. These receptors originate from a man aged 40-55 years with primary liver carcinoma and hepatitis B virus infection.

V is TRBV29-1 and J is TRBJ2-1; 7 nucleotides line up with TRBD1. CDR3 size: 11 residues. The germline CDR1 and CDR2 sequences are SQVTM and ANQGSEA. The ends lost 4 bases at V and 8 bases at J; junction bases unmatched: 2. The CDR3 loop is CSVVDRDEQFF. The CDR3 DNA reads TGCAGCGTTGTAGACAGGGATGAGCAGTTCTTC.

Points on this clonotype: With a much larger clone just one base away, this may be a read error. The V call is TRBV6-2 or TRBV6-3, the J call TRBJ2-6, with 8 bases fitting TRBD2. J lost 8 bases, V lost 11 bases, and 8 bases had no gene match. This CDR3 is built from 13 residues. The germline gives CDR1 MNHEY, CDR2 SVGEGT. CDR3 bases: TGTGCCGGCTGTCGGGGGGGAACCAACGTCCTGACTTTC. Translation gives CAGCRGGTNVLTF.

The chain couples TRBV6-2 or TRBV6-3 to TRBJ2-7; no definite D call. V lost 8 bases and J 2 bases, leaving 13 bases between the germline ends. This CDR3 region has 13 residues. The germline gives CDR1 MNHEY, CDR2 SVGEGT. Here the CDR3 reads CASLDPTTYEQYF. CDR3 DNA sequence: TGTGCCAGCCTAGACCCGACAACCTACGAGCAGTACTTC.

The chain uses TRBV6-1 and TRBJ2-7; D is ambiguous. Germline CDR1 reads MNHNS; CDR2 reads SASEGT. This CDR3 has 13 amino acids. Trimming left V 6 bases short and J 3 bases short, with 12 bases between. CDR3 sequence reads: CASSYQESYEQYF. Here the CDR3 DNA reads TGTGCCAGCAGCTACCAGGAGAGCTACGAGCAGTACTTC.

This clonotype has at least ten counts. The chain employs TRBV11-2 and TRBJ2-1, with 13 nucleotides matching TRBD2. CDR3 length equals 16 residues. J gave up 6 bases and V 5 bases, and 7 bases lay outside the gene matches. The germline V gene encodes CDR1 SGHAT and CDR2 FQNNGV. The CDR3 sequence is CASSATGLAGVNEQFF. DNA of the CDR3: TGTGCCAGCAGCGCGACCGGACTAGCGGGAGTCAATGAGCAGTTCTTC.

This clonotype was detected a few times. This chain joins TRBV10-3 and TRBJ2-1, with 7 bases lining up with TRBD2. Germline trimming cut 8 bases from V and 3 bases from J; bases unmatched to any gene: 7. This CDR3 has 14 amino acids. From germline, CDR1 is ENHRY and CDR2 SYGVKD. This CDR3 is CAIAAGELYNEQFF. The CDR3 coding sequence is TGTGCCATCGCGGCGGGAGAACTCTACAATGAGCAGTTCTTC.

This clonotype was detected once. One junction end does not reproduce the germline sequence, and a read error may be involved. The J gene is TRBJ2-3, the V gene TRBV6-1; 10 bases fit TRBD2. Germline CDR1 is MNHNS and CDR2 is SASEGT. CDR3 length: 14 residues. The CDR3 reads CVSSARLAGEAQYF. The DNA of the CDR3 is TGCGTCAGCAGTGCGAGACTAGCGGGCGAAGCGCAGTATTTT.

A word on this clonotype: Sequence at one end of the junction differs from germline and may be a read error. V is TRBV6-5 and J is TRBJ2-5; tentatively, D is TRBD1 (5 bases). The V gene's germline CDR1 is MNHEY and CDR2 SVGAGI. The CDR3 is 13 amino acids. CDR3 sequence (DNA): TGTACCAGCAGTTTACAGGCCCGTGAGACCCAGTACTTC. This translates into CTSSLQARETQYF.

A remark on this clonotype: Sequence at one end of the junction differs from germline and may be a read error. The chain is built from TRBV29-1 and TRBJ2-6; possibly TRBD1 for D (6 bases). Per germline, CDR1 SQVTM and CDR2 ANQGSEA. This CDR3 contains 15 residues. The CDR3: CSVEDSLSGANVRTF. CDR3 in DNA: TGCAGCGTTGAGGACAGTCTCTCTGGGGCCAACGTCCGGACTTTC.

There are a few counts of this clonotype. This chain joins TRBV12-3 or TRBV12-4 and TRBJ2-7; tentatively, D is TRBD1 (6 bases). The CDR3 length is 13 residues. With 6 bases removed from V and 6 bases from J, the gap between germline ends came to 15 bases. The CDR3 sequence: CASSWGQGSEQYF. The CDR3 nucleotides are TGTGCCAGCAGCTGGGGGCAGGGTTCCGAGCAGTACTTC.

Comment on this clonotype: In this CDR3 the conserved last residue, phenylalanine or tryptophan, is missing, so a read error is likely. The chain is built from TRBV11-1 and TRBJ2-1; TRBD2 matches at 8 bases. Germline trimming cut 0 bases from V and 4 bases from J; bases unmatched to any gene: 11. This CDR3 is 18 amino acids long. Germline CDR1 reads SGHAT; CDR2 reads FQDESV (reference sequence). The chain's CDR3 is CASSLAAASGRSYNEQFL. CDR3 nucleotide sequence: TGTGCCAGCAGCTTAGCGGCGGCTAGCGGGCGCTCATACAATGAGCAGTTCTTA.

This clonotype showed up many times. The rearrangement joins TRBV11-2 to TRBJ1-3; D is unclear. From germline, CDR1 is SGHAT and CDR2 FQNNGV. The CDR3 consists of 14 residues. V was shortened by 5 bases and J by 5 bases, with 13 bases between the two germline ends. Written as DNA, the CDR3 is TGTGCCAGCAGCACAGAAGCGTATAGAAACACCATATATTTT. Its protein product is CASSTEAYRNTIYF.

Concerning this clonotype itself: This sequence may be a read error, since a much larger clone differs from it by one base. This chain links TRBV11-2 with TRBJ2-1; 11 bases line up with TRBD2. The CDR3 covers 17 residues. The germline V gene has CDR1 SGHAT and CDR2 FQNNGV. Losses at the gene ends were 1 base for V and 6 bases for J; bases not matched to a gene: 8. As DNA, the CDR3 is TGTGCCAGCAGCTTAGGGAGACTAGCGGGATGGTCCAATGAGCAGTTCTTC. Residues: CASSLGRLAGWSNEQFF.

This clonotype was counted only a few times. The chain recombines TRBV5-4 with TRBJ2-2, with 7 bases that match TRBD2. The CDR3 has 16 residues. Germline CDR1 SGHNT, CDR2 YYREEE (reference sequence). V was pared by 6 bases and J by 2 bases, with 10 bases of the junction left unmatched. CDR3 nucleotides: TGTGCCAGCACCCTCGACCTAGCGGCCAACACCGGGGAGCTGTTTTTT. Translating it yields CASTLDLAANTGELFF.

The rearrangement joins TRBV11-2 to TRBJ2-1; unclear D gene. Per germline, CDR1 SGHAT and CDR2 FQNNGV. Trimming left V 8 bases short and J 8 bases short, with 16 bases between. The CDR3 loop spans 13 amino acids. DNA for the CDR3: TGTGCCAGCGGCCTCCTTTTTGGCGATGAGCAGTTCTTC. Protein: CASGLLFGDEQFF.

This clonotype was seen only a few times. The gene calls are TRBV7-9 and TRBJ2-1, with TRBD2 as a possible D gene (5 bases). Germline CDR1 and CDR2: SEHNR and FQNEAQ (reference sequence). The V end was cut by 4 bases, the J end by 3 bases, with 10 bases between. The CDR3 consists of 14 residues. For the CDR3, the DNA is TGTGCCAGCAGCTCACCTACTAGCTACAATGAGCAGTTCTTC. Residues: CASSSPTSYNEQFF. The whole variable domain, remainder taken from reference TRBV7-9 and TRBJ2-1, is DTGVSQNPRHKITKRGQNVTFRCDPISEHNRLYWYRQTLGQGPEFLTYFQNEAQLEKSRLLSDRFSAERPKGSFSTLEIQRTEQGDSAMYLCASSSPTSYNEQFFGPGTRLTVL.

This clonotype was found a few times. This chain uses TRBV6-1 with TRBJ2-1; TRBD1 is a possible D gene (5 bases). Germline V gene sequence: CDR1 MNHNS, CDR2 SASEGT. Deletions cut 2 bases from V and 4 bases from J, with 9 bases between. This CDR3 has 14 amino acids. The CDR3 DNA reads TGTGCCAGCAGTGAACAGGGATCGTACAATGAGCAGTTCTTC. It encodes CASSEQGSYNEQFF.

A word on this clonotype: At one end, the junction sequence differs from germline, possibly due to a read error. The genes are TRBV6-5 and TRBJ1-1, with 7 bases identical to TRBD1. The CDR3 is 16 residues long. CDR1 MNHEY and CDR2 SVGAGI come from the germline V gene. DNA of the CDR3: TGTGCTAGCAGTGCTCTCGACAGGGCCATGAACACTGAAGCTTTCTTT. Translated, it gives CASSALDRAMNTEAFF.

About this clonotype: A junction boundary mismatches the germline segment, possibly from a read error. J is TRBJ2-7 and V is TRBV14; a possible D gene is TRBD2 (6 bases). Germline V lookup: CDR1 SGHDN, CDR2 FVKESK. This CDR3 region has 13 residues. This CDR3 is CASIQGGAYEQYF. DNA for the CDR3: TGTGCCAGCATCCAAGGAGGGGCCTACGAGCAGTACTTC.

The gene calls are TRBV5-6 and TRBJ2-1; D is perhaps TRBD1 or TRBD2 (6 bases each). Germline values: CDR1 SGHDT, CDR2 YYEEEE. Trimming removed 3 bases from V and 7 bases from J, with 20 bases in between. This CDR3 is built from 16 residues. The CDR3 region is CASSSPRGAWRNEQFF. The CDR3, as DNA: TGTGCCAGCAGCTCCCCGAGGGGGGCATGGAGGAATGAGCAGTTCTTC.

The V and J genes are TRBV28 and TRBJ2-3; possibly TRBD1 for D (5 bases). Germline lookup yields CDR1 MDHEN and CDR2 SYDVKM. This CDR3 spans 17 amino acids. V was shortened by 2 bases and J by 2 bases, with 17 bases between the two germline ends. The CDR3 DNA reads TGTGCCAGCAGTTTAATTCCAGGGCTAAAACACACAGATACGCAGTATTTT. It yields the protein CASSLIPGLKHTDTQYF.

Regarding this clonotype: A read error may explain this, as a much larger clone is one base away. The rearrangement uses TRBV12-3 or TRBV12-4 and TRBJ1-1; D is undetermined. Trimming pared 10 bases from V and 6 bases from J, leaving 21 bases between. The CDR3 has 14 amino acids. The CDR3 sequence is CAITLDPSAAEAFF. In nucleotides, the CDR3 is TGTGCCATCACCCTTGACCCATCGGCGGCTGAAGCTTTCTTT.

This clonotype was seen just once. A read error may produce the germline difference seen at one junction end. The genes are TRBV4-1 and TRBJ2-3; 11 bases line up with TRBD1. The CDR3 is made up of 16 amino acids. Per germline, CDR1 MGHRA and CDR2 YSYEKL. This CDR3 is CSSSQLGQGAADTQYF. The CDR3, as DNA: TGCTCCAGCAGCCAACTAGGACAGGGGGCGGCAGATACGCAGTATTTT.

At least ten counts were recorded for this clonotype. This chain uses TRBV11-2 with TRBJ2-7, with 7 bases fitting TRBD1. This CDR3 spans 15 amino acids. Per germline, CDR1 SGHAT and CDR2 FQNNGV. Losses at the gene ends were 4 bases for V and 5 bases for J; bases not matched to a gene: 11. CDR3 nucleotide sequence: TGTGCCAGCAGCTCGCACAGGGGAAGGAGGAACGAGCAGTACTTC. It yields the protein CASSSHRGRRNEQYF.

The table lists this clonotype with a few counts. This clone may be a read error of a much larger clone one base away. The chain has TRBV5-7 and TRBJ2-5; 7 nucleotides agree with TRBD2. TRBV5-7 is an ORF for which the function is uncertain. The CDR3 totals 11 residues. CDR3 region: CASSGGETHYF. As DNA, the CDR3 is TGTGCCAGCAGCGGGGGGGAGACCCACTACTTC.

The genes are TRBV6-5 and TRBJ1-5, with D possibly TRBD1 on 5 matching bases. V was shortened by 6 bases and J by 3 bases, with 9 bases between the two germline ends. The CDR3 consists of 13 residues. Germline CDR1 and CDR2: MNHEY and SVGAGI. CDR3: CASRTAANQPQHF. The CDR3 DNA reads TGTGCCAGCAGGACAGCTGCCAATCAGCCCCAGCATTTT.